Following are 2 T cell receptor beta chains from one sample sequenced in a study of early T cells in non-severe SARS-CoV-2 infection. TCRdb independently ran MiXCR on the 5' RACE reads; one entry per CDR3 protein. The repertoire holds tens of thousands of distinct CDR3 sequences, about 5% seen once, with 4% to 5.5% in the top ten. Specimen: whole blood. These receptors came from an adult who was a healthcare worker with PCR-confirmed SARS-CoV-2 infection or an uninfected control (not recorded which).

This clonotype has a count of ten or more. This sequence joins TRBV12-3 or TRBV12-4 and TRBJ2-1; D may be TRBD1 or TRBD2 (5 bases each). The germline V and J ends were trimmed by 6 bases and 8 bases, with 14 bases remaining between them. The CDR3 sequence is 13 residues long. For the CDR3, the DNA is TGTGCCAGCAGGGCCGGGGCCATCCATGAGCAGTTCTTC. Translating gives CASRAGAIHEQFF.

This clonotype was counted at least ten times. The chain recombines TRBV28 with TRBJ1-5, with D perhaps matching TRBD1 (5 bases). Trimming removed 7 bases at V and 3 bases at J, with 16 bases between. The CDR3 has 15 residues. The V gene's germline CDR1 is MDHEN and CDR2 SYDVKM. The CDR3 nucleotides are TGTGCCAGCACCCGGGGGGGAGTATTCAATCAGCCCCAGCATTTT. This gives the protein CASTRGGVFNQPQHF.